This T cell receptor (beta chain) was identified in a study of blood T cell repertoires in COVID-19. Study information: COVID-19 samples from acute and convalescent phases originated in the United States, Italy and Spain.

This CDR3 comprises 15 residues. The J segment lost 2 bases and the V segment lost 5 bases, leaving 7 bases of the junction unmatched. CDR1 and CDR2 (germline): SGHTS, YDEGEE. Only in-frame clones appear in the TCRdb table, and some are missing; sequencing was by immunoSEQ multiplex PCR. The sample records under 400,000 clones, 90% being singletons. The sample was peripheral blood. The chain combines TRBV5-8 with TRBJ1-3; TRBD1 agrees at 7 bases. The source of this sequence is a woman in her thirties with COVID-19, enrolled during active disease. The CDR3 nucleotides are TGTGCCAGCAGTAGTGACAGGGTGGCTGGAAACACCATATATTTT. Translating gives CASSSDRVAGNTIYF.